This T cell receptor (beta chain) was recovered during a study of blood T cell repertoires in COVID-19 (dated by TCRdb to between 2020 and 2021). Background on the whole study: Collaborator samples came from the United States, Italy and Spain and covered acute and convalescent phases of COVID-19. The material from the prospective study consisted of cDNA or gDNA derived from T cells, B-cell-depleted T cells, or PBMCs. The repertoires were released in a freely available public database intended as a resource for research on the immune response to SARS-CoV-2. The sample metadata nearly always contained a de-identified subject ID, COVID-19 status, age in years and sex. HLA class I and class II types, where available, came from metadata supplied by the sample provider rather than from assay-based typing. The samples were drawn from the first 160 participants of the ongoing ImmuneRACE study and from 1,200 or so subjects provided by 6 global collaborators. The dataset comprised deeply sampled blood TCRbeta repertoires from subjects exposed to, actively infected with, or recovered from COVID-19. Broader findings and caveats from the paper: Clinical and demographic metadata were provided uncurated, with the amount varying by source and participant.

This clone was counted between two and nine times. The target of this receptor is not known. Per-base quality was not reported, and no clone a single base away is much larger than it. TCRbeta CDR3 regions were amplified from genomic DNA by means of the immunoSEQ Assay, a bias-controlled multiplex PCR. In the original analysis: The number of nucleated cells in each sample was estimated from the amplification of reference gene primers within the assay. Sequence reads were collapsed and filtered to measure the absolute abundance of every unique TCRbeta CDR3 rearrangement. Productive Simpson clonality was computed per sample as the square root of Simpson's diversity index over productive rearrangements. Sourced from immuneACCESS, this table was stored by TCRdb with only in-frame sequences that have V and J called. A share of the clones is absent; for the studies checked, an unresolved V gene accounts for under half, and the remainder has no known explanation. V, J and clone size are taken as reported in that table, and D and trimming were inferred from the DNA itself. This sample has some 250,000 clones in its table, and 75% to 90% of those were observed once. The ten largest clones capture about 7% of the sample.

Another Seattle source contributed samples from volunteer blood donors who had recovered from COVID-19. Collaborating institutions collected whole blood in K2EDTA tubes following their own protocols. For TCRbeta analysis, collaborators shipped samples as frozen whole blood, isolated PBMCs, or DNA extracted from either of those sample types. This receptor was taken from a man in his sixties who had recovered from COVID-19. Sequencing input: peripheral blood.

The nucleotide sequence is TGTGCCAGCAGCTTAGCCCTGGGGAGATCTCCTGGATACGAGCAGTACTTC. Its translation reads: CASSLALGRSPGYEQYF. The sequence links TRBV7-2 to TRBJ2-7; possibly the D gene is TRBD2, per 5 matching bases. Taken from the germline V gene, the CDR1 and CDR2 loops are SGHTA and FQGNSA. V is reduced by 0 bases and J by 4 bases, leaving a spacing of 19 bases between them. The CDR3 contains 17 residues, cysteine and phenylalanine counted. The retained sequence is limited to the CDR3, 51 bases, with the frame set at the first base.